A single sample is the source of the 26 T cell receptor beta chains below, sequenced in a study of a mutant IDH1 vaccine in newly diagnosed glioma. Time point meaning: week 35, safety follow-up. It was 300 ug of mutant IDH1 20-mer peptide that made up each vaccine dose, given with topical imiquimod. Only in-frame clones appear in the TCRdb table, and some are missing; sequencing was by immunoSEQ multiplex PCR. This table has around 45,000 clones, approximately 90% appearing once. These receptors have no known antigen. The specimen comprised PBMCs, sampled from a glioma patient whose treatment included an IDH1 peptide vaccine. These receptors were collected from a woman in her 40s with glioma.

The CDR3 DNA reads TGCGCCAGCAGCGCTGAATTCCAGGGGATTAATGAAAAACTGTTTTTT. Protein: CASSAEFQGINEKLFF. J is TRBJ1-4 and V is TRBV5-1, with D possibly matching TRBD1 (6 bases). The CDR3 extends over 16 amino acids. Trimming shortened V by 4 bases and J by 4 bases, and 17 bases separated the two germline ends. Germline V lookup: CDR1 SGHRS, CDR2 YFSETQ.

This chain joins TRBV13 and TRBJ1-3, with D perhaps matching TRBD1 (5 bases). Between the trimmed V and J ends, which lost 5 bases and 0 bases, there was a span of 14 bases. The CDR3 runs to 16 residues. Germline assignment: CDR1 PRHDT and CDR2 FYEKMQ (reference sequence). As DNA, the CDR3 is TGTGCCAGCAGCACTGAACAGGAAAGCTCTGGAAACACCATATATTTT. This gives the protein CASSTEQESSGNTIYF.

CDR3 DNA sequence: TGTGCCAGCAGCTTAGGCAGGGACGAGACCCAGTACTTC. Translated: CASSLGRDETQYF. J is TRBJ2-5 and V is TRBV7-8; D possibly uses TRBD1 or TRBD2 (5 bases each). Trimming took 1 base from V and 5 from J, leaving 8 bases between them. Germline V gene data show CDR1 as SGHVS and CDR2 as FQNEAQ. The CDR3 totals 13 residues.

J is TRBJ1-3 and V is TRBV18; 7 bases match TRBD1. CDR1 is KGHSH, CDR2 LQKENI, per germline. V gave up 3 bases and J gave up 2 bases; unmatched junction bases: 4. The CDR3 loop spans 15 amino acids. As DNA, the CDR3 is TGTGCCAGCTCACCCTCCGGGACAGCTGGAAACACCATATATTTT. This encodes CASSPSGTAGNTIYF.

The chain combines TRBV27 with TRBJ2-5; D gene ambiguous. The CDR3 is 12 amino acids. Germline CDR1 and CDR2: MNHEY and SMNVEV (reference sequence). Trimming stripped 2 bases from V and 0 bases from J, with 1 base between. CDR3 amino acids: CASSLNQETQYF. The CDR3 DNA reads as TGTGCCAGCAGTTTAAACCAAGAGACCCAGTACTTC.

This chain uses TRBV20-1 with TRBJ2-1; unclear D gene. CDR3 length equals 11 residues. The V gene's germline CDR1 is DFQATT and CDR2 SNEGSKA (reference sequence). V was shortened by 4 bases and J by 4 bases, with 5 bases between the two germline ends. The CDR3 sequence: CSANRYNEQFF. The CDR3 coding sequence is TGCAGTGCTAATCGTTACAATGAGCAGTTCTTC.

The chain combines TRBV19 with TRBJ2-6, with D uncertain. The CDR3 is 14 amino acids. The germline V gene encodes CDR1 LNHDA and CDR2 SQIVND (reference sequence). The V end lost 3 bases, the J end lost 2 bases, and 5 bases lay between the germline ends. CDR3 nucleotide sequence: TGTGCCAGTAGTATCCGCACTGGGGCCAACGTCCTGACTTTC. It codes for CASSIRTGANVLTF. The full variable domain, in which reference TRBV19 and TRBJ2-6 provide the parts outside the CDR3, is DGGITQSPKYLFRKEGQNVTLSCEQNLNHDAMYWYRQDPGQGLRLIYYSQIVNDFQKGDIAEGYSVSREKKESFPLTVTSAQKNPTAFYLCASSIRTGANVLTFGAGSRLTVL.

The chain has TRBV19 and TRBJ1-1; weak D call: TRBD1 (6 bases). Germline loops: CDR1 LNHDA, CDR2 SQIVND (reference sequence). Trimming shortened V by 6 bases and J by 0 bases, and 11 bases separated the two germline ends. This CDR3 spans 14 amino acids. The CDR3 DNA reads TGTGCCAGTAGACGGACAGACCTGAACACTGAAGCTTTCTTT. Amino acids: CASRRTDLNTEAFF. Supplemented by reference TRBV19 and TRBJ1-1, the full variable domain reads DGGITQSPKYLFRKEGQNVTLSCEQNLNHDAMYWYRQDPGQGLRLIYYSQIVNDFQKGDIAEGYSVSREKKESFPLTVTSAQKNPTAFYLCASRRTDLNTEAFFGQGTRLTVV.

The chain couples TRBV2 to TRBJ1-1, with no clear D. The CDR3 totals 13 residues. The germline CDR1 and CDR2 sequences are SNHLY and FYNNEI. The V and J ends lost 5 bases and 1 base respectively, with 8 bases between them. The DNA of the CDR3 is TGTGCCAGCAGTAAAAACAGGAACACTGAAGCTTTCTTT. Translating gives CASSKNRNTEAFF.

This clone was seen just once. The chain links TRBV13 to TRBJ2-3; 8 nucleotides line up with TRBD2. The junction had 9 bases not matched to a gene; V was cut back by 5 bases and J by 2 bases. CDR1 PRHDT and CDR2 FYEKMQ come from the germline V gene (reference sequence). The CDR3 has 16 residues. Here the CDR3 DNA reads TGTGCCAGCAGCCCGTTCACTAGCGGACTCACAGATACGCAGTATTTT. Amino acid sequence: CASSPFTSGLTDTQYF.

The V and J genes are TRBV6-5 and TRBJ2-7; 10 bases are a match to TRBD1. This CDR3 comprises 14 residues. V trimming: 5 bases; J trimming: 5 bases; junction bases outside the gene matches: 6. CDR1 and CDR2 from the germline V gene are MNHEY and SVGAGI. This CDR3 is CASSPSGTGDEQYF. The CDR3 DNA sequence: TGTGCCAGCAGTCCTTCCGGGACAGGGGACGAGCAGTACTTC.

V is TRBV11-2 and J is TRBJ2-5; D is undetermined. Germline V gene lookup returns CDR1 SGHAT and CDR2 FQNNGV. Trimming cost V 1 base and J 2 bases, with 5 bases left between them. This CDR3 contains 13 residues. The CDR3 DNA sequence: TGTGCCAGCAGCTTAGGACTTCAAGAGACCCAGTACTTC. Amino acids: CASSLGLQETQYF.

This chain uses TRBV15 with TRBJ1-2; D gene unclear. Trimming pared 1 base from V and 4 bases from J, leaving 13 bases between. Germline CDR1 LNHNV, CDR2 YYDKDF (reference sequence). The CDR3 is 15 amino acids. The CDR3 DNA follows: TGTGCCACCAGCAGAGGTCCAAACCCTGTCTATGGCTACACCTTC. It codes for CATSRGPNPVYGYTF. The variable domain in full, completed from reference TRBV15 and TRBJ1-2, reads DAMVIQNPRYQVTQFGKPVTLSCSQTLNHNVMYWYQQKSSQAPKLLFHYYDKDFNNEADTPDNFQSRRPNTSFCFLDIRSPGLGDTAMYLCATSRGPNPVYGYTFGSGTRLTVV.

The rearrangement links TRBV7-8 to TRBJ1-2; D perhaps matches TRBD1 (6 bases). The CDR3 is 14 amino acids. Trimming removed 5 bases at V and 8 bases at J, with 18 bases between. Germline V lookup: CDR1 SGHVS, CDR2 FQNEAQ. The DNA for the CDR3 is TGTGCCAGCAGCCCTCCAGGACAGATACAGGGCTACACCTTC. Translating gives CASSPPGQIQGYTF.

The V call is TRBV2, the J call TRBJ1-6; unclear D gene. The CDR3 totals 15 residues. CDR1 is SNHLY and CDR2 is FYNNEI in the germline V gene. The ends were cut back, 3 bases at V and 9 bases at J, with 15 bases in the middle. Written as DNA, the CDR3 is TGTGCCAGCAGTGATACGTCAGCCAAGCGTTCACCCCTCCACTTT. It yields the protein CASSDTSAKRSPLHF.

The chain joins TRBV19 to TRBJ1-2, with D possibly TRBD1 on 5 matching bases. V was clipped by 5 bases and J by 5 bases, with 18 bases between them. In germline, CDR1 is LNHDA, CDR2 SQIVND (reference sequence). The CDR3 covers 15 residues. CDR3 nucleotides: TGTGCCAGTAGTTCCCAGGGAGTTCCCCATTATGGCTACACCTTC. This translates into CASSSQGVPHYGYTF. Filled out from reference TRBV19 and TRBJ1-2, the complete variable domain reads DGGITQSPKYLFRKEGQNVTLSCEQNLNHDAMYWYRQDPGQGLRLIYYSQIVNDFQKGDIAEGYSVSREKKESFPLTVTSAQKNPTAFYLCASSSQGVPHYGYTFGSGTRLTVV.

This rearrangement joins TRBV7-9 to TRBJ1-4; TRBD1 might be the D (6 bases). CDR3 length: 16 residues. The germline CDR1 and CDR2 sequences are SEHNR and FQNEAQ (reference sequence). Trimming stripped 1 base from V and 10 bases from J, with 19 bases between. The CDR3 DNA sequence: TGTGCCAGCAGCTTAGTTCAGGCAGGGGCTGTGGGAAAACTGTTTTTT. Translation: CASSLVQAGAVGKLFF.

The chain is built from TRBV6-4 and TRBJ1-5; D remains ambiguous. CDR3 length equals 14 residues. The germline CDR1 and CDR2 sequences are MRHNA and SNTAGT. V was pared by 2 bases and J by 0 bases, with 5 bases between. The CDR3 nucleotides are TGTGCCAGCAGTGACAGCTATAGCAATCAGCCCCAGCATTTT. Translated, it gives CASSDSYSNQPQHF.

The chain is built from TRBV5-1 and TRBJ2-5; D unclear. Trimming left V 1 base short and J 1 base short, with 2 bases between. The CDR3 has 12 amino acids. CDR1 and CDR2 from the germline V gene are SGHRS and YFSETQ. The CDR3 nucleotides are TGCGCCAGCAGCTTGCCCCAAGAGACCCAGTACTTC. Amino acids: CASSLPQETQYF. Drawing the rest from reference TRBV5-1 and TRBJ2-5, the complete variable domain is KAGVTQTPRYLIKTRGQQVTLSCSPISGHRSVSWYQQTPGQGLQFLFEYFSETQRNKGNFPGRFSGRQFSNSRSEMNVSTLELGDSALYLCASSLPQETQYFGPGTRLLVL.

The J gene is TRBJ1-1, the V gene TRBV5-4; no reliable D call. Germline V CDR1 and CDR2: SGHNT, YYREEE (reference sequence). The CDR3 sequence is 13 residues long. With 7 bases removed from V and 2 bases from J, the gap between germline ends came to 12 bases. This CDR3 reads CASARGLNTEAFF. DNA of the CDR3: TGTGCCAGCGCAAGAGGGCTCAACACTGAAGCTTTCTTT.

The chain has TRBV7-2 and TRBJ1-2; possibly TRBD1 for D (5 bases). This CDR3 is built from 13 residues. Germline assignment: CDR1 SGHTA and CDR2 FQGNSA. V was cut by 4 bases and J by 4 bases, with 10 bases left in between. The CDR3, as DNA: TGTGCCAGCAGCTCCCGGGGGTTCTATGGCTACACCTTC. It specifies CASSSRGFYGYTF.

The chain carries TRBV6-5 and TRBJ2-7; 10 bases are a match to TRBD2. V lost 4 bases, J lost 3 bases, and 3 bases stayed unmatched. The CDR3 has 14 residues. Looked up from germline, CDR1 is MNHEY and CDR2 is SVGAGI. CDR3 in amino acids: CASSSSGRIYEQYF. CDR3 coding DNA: TGTGCCAGCAGTTCTAGCGGGAGAATCTACGAGCAGTACTTC.

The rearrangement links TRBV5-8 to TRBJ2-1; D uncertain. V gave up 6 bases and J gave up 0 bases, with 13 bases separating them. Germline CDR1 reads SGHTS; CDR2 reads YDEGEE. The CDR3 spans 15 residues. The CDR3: CASMRSPSSYNEQFF. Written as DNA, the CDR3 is TGTGCCAGCATGCGATCCCCGAGCTCCTACAATGAGCAGTTCTTC.

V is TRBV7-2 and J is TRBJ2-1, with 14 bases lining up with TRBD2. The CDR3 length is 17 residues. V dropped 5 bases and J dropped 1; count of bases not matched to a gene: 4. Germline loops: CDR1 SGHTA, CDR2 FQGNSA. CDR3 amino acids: CASSLGLAGGSYNEQFF. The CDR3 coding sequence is TGTGCCAGCAGCCTAGGACTAGCGGGGGGATCCTACAATGAGCAGTTCTTC.

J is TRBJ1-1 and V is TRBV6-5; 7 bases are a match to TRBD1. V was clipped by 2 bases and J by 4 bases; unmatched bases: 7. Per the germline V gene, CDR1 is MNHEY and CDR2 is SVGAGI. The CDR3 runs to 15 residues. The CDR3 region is CASSYEGQGGTEAFF. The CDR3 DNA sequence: TGTGCCAGCAGTTACGAGGGGCAGGGGGGCACTGAAGCTTTCTTT.

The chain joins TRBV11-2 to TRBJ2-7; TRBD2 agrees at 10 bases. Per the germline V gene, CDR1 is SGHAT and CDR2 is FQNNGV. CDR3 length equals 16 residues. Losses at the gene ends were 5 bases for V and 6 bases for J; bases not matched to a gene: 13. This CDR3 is CASSKTSGTTNVEQYF. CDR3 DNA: TGTGCCAGCAGCAAAACTAGCGGGACGACGAACGTCGAGCAGTACTTC.